These T cell receptor beta chains were read from a single sample in a study of metastatic and nonmetastatic thyroid tumors. Using MiXCR, TCRdb reanalyzed the PCR reads. The sample lists roughly 71,000 clones; roughly a sixth were seen once. Input material: blood. These TCRs come from a female donor with papillary thyroid cancer or a benign thyroid nodule (not recorded which). Some clones in this sample may be carry-over from other donors' samples. Each CDR3 is given with its conserved first and last residue. Each record gives: CDR3 protein, CDR3 DNA, clone size, D gene, J gene, V gene. The D gene is left open where the match is weak. Expanded clones are given a class, and other clones once, few, many or no size at all.

CASSFTGMNTEAFF TGTGCCAGCAGCTTTACAGGGATGAACACTGAAGCTTTCTTT many . TRBJ1-1 TRBV7-3
CASSRDRGPDTQYF TGTGCCAGCAGCCGGGACAGGGGGCCAGATACGCAGTATTTT many TRBD1 TRBJ2-3 TRBV7-9
CSAPDSRGGNYEQYF TGCAGTGCACCCGACTCGCGGGGGGGAAACTACGAGCAGTACTTC . TRBD2 TRBJ2-7 TRBV20-1
CAWSVRGRHNEQFF TGTGCCTGGAGTGTACGCGGACGCCACAATGAGCAGTTCTTC many . TRBJ2-1 TRBV30
CASSDFDEPHYGYNF TGTGCCAGCAGTGATTTCGATGAGCCCCACTATGGCTACAACTTC few . TRBJ1-2 TRBV6-1
CASSRSTGQGGETQYF TGTGCCAGCAGCCGGTCTACGGGACAGGGAGGGGAGACCCAGTACTTC . TRBD1 TRBJ2-5 TRBV3-1
CASNQPQHF TGTGCCAGCAATCAGCCCCAGCATTTT . . TRBJ1-5 TRBV27
CASSPLGAGGETQYF TGTGCCAGCAGTCCCCTAGGGGCTGGGGGGGAGACCCAGTACTTC many . TRBJ2-5 TRBV12-3/TRBV12-4
CAWNEELAKNIQYF TGTGCCTGGAATGAAGAACTAGCCAAAAACATTCAGTACTTC many . TRBJ2-4 TRBV30
CASSSSNTGELFF TGTGCCAGCAGCTCCTCGAACACCGGGGAGCTGTTTTTT many . TRBJ2-2 TRBV11-2
CASSYGEGNEQFF TGTGCCAGCAGTTACGGGGAGGGCAATGAGCAGTTCTTC . TRBD2 TRBJ2-1 TRBV6-2/TRBV6-3
CSARWGGSQGEQYF TGCAGTGCTAGATGGGGGGGATCCCAGGGCGAGCAGTACTTC many TRBD2 TRBJ2-7 TRBV20-1
CACGGNEQFF TGTGCCTGCGGGGGAAATGAGCAGTTCTTC many . TRBJ2-1 TRBV30
CASSLGTSNEQYF TGCGCCAGCAGCTTGGGGACTAGTAACGAGCAGTACTTC few TRBD2 TRBJ2-7 TRBV5-1
CASSYSIWASGDNSYNEQFF TGTGCCAGCAGTTACTCGATTTGGGCTAGCGGTGACAATTCCTACAATGAGCAGTTCTTC once TRBD2 TRBJ2-1 TRBV6-2/TRBV6-3
CASSLERGRASDTQYF TGTGCCAGCAGCTTGGAGCGCGGGAGGGCCAGTGATACGCAGTATTTT . TRBD2 TRBJ2-3 TRBV5-6